This T cell receptor beta chain was recovered during a study of control samples from healthy donors and cancer patients. The repertoire was sequenced with immunoSEQ multiplex PCR; TCRdb's copy has only in-frame clones and lacks some. The sample lists fewer than 30,000 clones, around 87% seen once, with about 1.6% in the top ten. The receptor's source is a woman aged 40 to 49 with lung cancer. Sequencing used PBMCs.

CDR3 nucleotides: TGCGCCAGCAGCTTGGGTGGGTCTGGGGCCAACGTCCTGACTTTC. It translates to CASSLGGSGANVLTF. J is TRBJ2-6 and V is TRBV5-1; unclear D gene. From germline, CDR1 is SGHRS and CDR2 YFSETQ. This CDR3 region has 15 residues. V lost 0 bases, J lost 1 base, and 5 bases lay in between.